This entry lists 15 T cell receptor beta chains sequenced from one sample in a study of identical twins. TCRdb analysed the 5' RACE reads with MiXCR anew, one entry per CDR3 protein. Here the sample spans approximately 240,000 distinct CDR3 sequences, around 15% being singletons. Sample: memory (CD45RO+) T cells sorted from blood. Every receptor here comes from a woman between 18 and 29 years old in good health.

The chain recombines TRBV20-1 with TRBJ1-6, with 8 bases identical to TRBD1. V lost 5 bases and J lost 8; bases outside the gene matches: 8. The CDR3 sequence is 14 residues long. CDR1 DFQATT and CDR2 SNEGSKA come from the germline V gene (reference sequence). The CDR3 is CSAGPGQDHSPLHF. The CDR3 DNA sequence: TGCAGTGCTGGGCCGGGACAGGACCATTCACCCCTCCACTTT.

On this clonotype itself: The junction shows a germline mismatch at one end, possibly a read error. This sequence joins TRBV12-3 or TRBV12-4 and TRBJ2-3, with 15 bases matching TRBD2. This CDR3 is built from 11 residues. Here the CDR3 reads CASSQGLAGGF. CDR3 in DNA: TGTGCCAGCAGCCAAGGACTAGCGGGGGGGTTT.

This clonotype was seen many times. This rearrangement joins TRBV6-5 to TRBJ2-3, with 8 nucleotides matching TRBD2. Germline assignment: CDR1 MNHEY and CDR2 SVGAGI. This CDR3 spans 14 amino acids. The V and J ends lost 2 bases and 6 bases, in that order; junction bases with no gene match: 4. The chain's CDR3 is CASSYGGRIDTQYF. As DNA, the CDR3 is TGTGCCAGCAGTTACGGCGGGAGGATCGATACGCAGTATTTT.

This clonotype was seen at least ten times. This chain links TRBV9 with TRBJ2-7, with D perhaps matching TRBD1 (6 bases). Trimming stripped 0 bases from V and 1 base from J, with 11 bases between. The CDR3 covers 15 residues. Germline V gene data show CDR1 as SGDLS and CDR2 as YYNGEE. The CDR3 nucleotides read TGTGCCAGCAGCGTAGCCGGGACATCATCCTACGAGCAGTACTTC. It codes for CASSVAGTSSYEQYF. The full variable domain, rest sourced from reference TRBV9 and TRBJ2-7, is DSGVTQTPKHLITATGQRVTLRCSPRSGDLSVYWYQQSLDQGLQFLIQYYNGEERAKGNILERFSAQQFPDLHSELNLSSLELGDSALYFCASSVAGTSSYEQYFGPGTRLTVT.

The chain recombines TRBV11-3 with TRBJ1-2, with D perhaps matching TRBD1 (5 bases). V dropped 5 bases and J dropped 14 bases, with 18 bases sitting between them. This CDR3 is built from 12 residues. Germline V gene sequence: CDR1 SGHNT, CDR2 YENEEA. CDR3 residues: CASSATTGTSTF. The CDR3 DNA follows: TGTGCCAGCAGCGCCACCACGGGGACCTCAACCTTC. Looking up the rest from reference TRBV11-3 and TRBJ1-2 gives the full variable domain: EAGVVQSPRYKIIEKKQPVAFWCNPISGHNTLYWYLQNLGQGPELLIRYENEEAVDDSQLPKDRFSAERLKGVDSTLKIQPAELGDSAVYLCASSATTGTSTFGSGTRLTVV.

Many counts were recorded for this clonotype. The chain uses TRBV5-1 and TRBJ1-2, with no clear D. V lost 1 base and J lost 0, with 4 bases in between. There are 13 residues in the CDR3. CDR1 and CDR2 (germline): SGHRS, YFSETQ. CDR3 protein: CASSLHTNYGYTF. CDR3 nucleotide sequence: TGCGCCAGCAGCTTGCATACTAACTATGGCTACACCTTC. The variable domain in full, completed from reference TRBV5-1 and TRBJ1-2, reads KAGVTQTPRYLIKTRGQQVTLSCSPISGHRSVSWYQQTPGQGLQFLFEYFSETQRNKGNFPGRFSGRQFSNSRSEMNVSTLELGDSALYLCASSLHTNYGYTFGSGTRLTVV.

This clonotype has only a few counts. The V and J genes are TRBV12-3 or TRBV12-4 and TRBJ1-5, with D unclear. The V gene lost 6 bases and the J gene lost 0 bases, with 6 bases spanning the gap. The CDR3 is 13 amino acids. The CDR3 loop reads CASRMDSNQPQHF. The CDR3 DNA is TGTGCCAGCAGGATGGATAGCAATCAGCCCCAGCATTTT.

The genes are TRBV7-2 and TRBJ2-7; possible D gene TRBD2, 6 bases. V gave up 3 bases and J gave up 8 bases, with 14 bases separating them. This CDR3 is 13 amino acids long. The V gene's germline CDR1 is SGHTA and CDR2 FQGNSA. This CDR3 is CASSFDRGSQQYF. The CDR3 DNA reads TGTGCCAGCAGCTTCGATCGGGGGTCCCAGCAGTACTTC.

This clonotype has ten or more counts. This sequence joins TRBV9 and TRBJ2-5; 7 bases fit TRBD1. This CDR3 region has 15 residues. V was pared by 0 bases and J by 1 base, with 3 bases of the junction left unmatched. Germline V gene lookup returns CDR1 SGDLS and CDR2 YYNGEE. CDR3 nucleotides: TGTGCCAGCAGCGTAGGTAGGGACAGCCAAGAGACCCAGTACTTC. The encoded protein is CASSVGRDSQETQYF.

The chain links TRBV15 to TRBJ2-7, with 7 bases matching TRBD2. The CDR3 covers 15 residues. Germline V gene data show CDR1 as LNHNV and CDR2 as YYDKDF (reference sequence). V lost 5 bases and J lost 0; bases outside the gene matches: 7. The CDR3 reads CATSGGGGSSYEQYF. The CDR3 DNA reads as TGTGCCACCAGCGGAGGCGGGGGAAGCTCCTACGAGCAGTACTTC.

This clonotype was seen repeatedly, ten times or more. The chain has TRBV29-1 and TRBJ1-1; 9 nucleotides align to TRBD1. Losses at the gene ends were 6 bases for V and 5 bases for J; bases not matched to a gene: 4. The CDR3 extends over 12 amino acids. Per germline, CDR1 SQVTM and CDR2 ANQGSEA. The CDR3 region is CSVDGQGTEAFF. The CDR3, as DNA: TGCAGCGTCGACGGACAGGGGACTGAAGCTTTCTTT.

The gene calls are TRBV14 and TRBJ2-1, with D perhaps TRBD2 (6 bases). CDR3 length equals 17 residues. Germline CDR1 SGHDN, CDR2 FVKESK. V was clipped by 4 bases and J by 5 bases, with 21 bases between them. CDR3 loop: CASSRNVPGGFNNEQFF. In nucleotides, the CDR3 is TGTGCCAGCAGCCGAAACGTTCCAGGAGGGTTCAACAATGAGCAGTTCTTC.

This clonotype was picked up a small number of times. V and J are TRBV5-5 and TRBJ1-1; tentative D call: TRBD1 (6 bases). V shed 4 bases and J shed 1 base, with 14 bases lying between them. The germline gives CDR1 SGHKS, CDR2 YYEKEE (reference sequence). This CDR3 is 15 amino acids long. The CDR3 nucleotides are TGTGCCAGCAGCCTCGGGGGACACTGGAACACTGAAGCTTTCTTT. This encodes CASSLGGHWNTEAFF.

The V gene is TRBV28, the J gene TRBJ2-7; 9 bases agree with TRBD1. This CDR3 region has 16 residues. Germline-derived CDR1 and CDR2 are MDHEN and SYDVKM. Germline trimming cut 2 bases from V and 6 bases from J; bases unmatched to any gene: 11. CDR3 DNA: TGTGCCAGCAGTTTAGTCACAGGGGGCGCTTATTGCGAGCAGTACTTC. Translating gives CASSLVTGGAYCEQYF.

Ten or more counts support this clonotype. The V and J genes are TRBV5-1 and TRBJ2-2; D uncertain. Looked up from germline, CDR1 is SGHRS and CDR2 is YFSETQ. The CDR3 has 16 residues. V lost 0 bases to trimming and J lost 0 bases, with 9 bases between them. Here the CDR3 DNA reads TGCGCCAGCAGCTTGGCCCCGGTTACGAACACCGGGGAGCTGTTTTTT. This sequence encodes CASSLAPVTNTGELFF. The full variable domain, with the rest looked up from reference TRBV5-1 and TRBJ2-2, is KAGVTQTPRYLIKTRGQQVTLSCSPISGHRSVSWYQQTPGQGLQFLFEYFSETQRNKGNFPGRFSGRQFSNSRSEMNVSTLELGDSALYLCASSLAPVTNTGELFFGEGSRLTVL.